The clone carrying this T cell receptor beta chain was picked up a small number of times. These data come from a study of blood T cell repertoires in COVID-19. Whole-study context: PBMCs, B-cell-depleted T cells, or T cells provided the cDNA or gDNA that made up the material.

V was pared by 6 bases and J by 5 bases, with 20 bases between. CDR1 is ENHRY, CDR2 SYGVKD, per germline. CDR3 length equals 15 residues. As processed by the authors: Cell counts per sample came from amplifying reference gene primers. Sequenced by immunoSEQ multiplex PCR; TCRdb stores in-frame clones only, minus some. The V and J calls and clone size come from that table; D and trimming were worked out from the DNA. The data hold 130,000 or so clones, with about 88% observed a single time. The chain links TRBV10-3 to TRBJ2-7; tentative D call: TRBD1 (6 bases). Sequences were obtained from peripheral blood. The TCR was taken from a woman aged 80 or over with acute or convalescent COVID-19. CDR3 DNA sequence: TGTGCCATCAGCGAGGTAGTCAGGGGAGTGGACGAGCAGTACTTC. Protein sequence: CAISEVVRGVDEQYF.